This TCR beta chain comes out of a study of T cells in women clearing cervical HPV infection. Findings and caveats of the study: Combining TCR richness with V gene abundances gave 0.65 to 0.85 AUC.

This CDR3 has 13 amino acids. Germline-derived CDR1 and CDR2 are DFQATT and SNEGSKA (reference sequence). Profiled with immunoSEQ multiplex PCR; TCRdb holds only in-frame clones, not every one. The listing contains about 33,000 clones. Regarding this clone: Its specificity is not known. The read terminates 3 residues ahead of where the CDR3 ends, so the germline J gene completes it.

Sequencing input: blood buffy coat. The source of this sequence is a woman between 18 and 70 years old with a cervical HPV16 infection that either progressed to CIN3+ or cleared (not recorded which). This chain uses TRBV20-1 with TRBJ1-2; TRBD1 aligns across 9 bases. Partial CDR3 DNA: TGCAGTGCTAGAGAGGACAGGGGCCTGGGC. Protein product: CSAREDRGLG. The entire CDR3 sequence reads CSAREDRGLGYTF.